The rows below give T cell receptor beta chains drawn from one sample of a study of T cell responses to AZD1222 COVID-19 vaccine. Generated by immunoSEQ multiplex PCR, the TCRdb table keeps only in-frame clones and is missing some. The table lists 140,000 to 150,000 clones, roughly nine tenths of them singletons. Sequencing used peripheral blood, obtained 28 days after the second AZD1222 dose. The origin of the receptors is an adult who received the AZD1222 COVID-19 vaccine. Each CDR3 is given with its conserved first and last residue. The D gene is left open where the match is weak. The size entry is marked missing in some rows and otherwise reads once, few, many or a size class.

cdr3_aa cdr3_nt j_call v_call d_call clone_size
CASSPYAGITYEQYF TGTGCCAGCAGCCCCTATGCGGGGATCACCTACGAGCAGTACTTC TRBJ2-7 TRBV6-8 . .
CASSPGTSGRTDTQYF TGTGCCAGCAGCCCTGGGACTAGCGGGAGGACAGATACGCAGTATTTT TRBJ2-3 TRBV7-2 TRBD2 .
CSVGALPNYGYTF TGCAGCGTTGGAGCCTTACCTAACTATGGCTACACCTTC TRBJ1-2 TRBV29-1 . .
CAWSSLNTEAFF TGTGCCTGGAGTTCTTTGAACACTGAAGCTTTCTTT TRBJ1-1 TRBV30 . .
CASSRDRGSYNSPLHF TGTGCCAGCAGCAGGGACAGGGGAAGCTATAATTCACCCCTCCACTTT TRBJ1-6 TRBV2 TRBD1 .
CASGGLGGRTLDNEQFF TGTGCCAGCGGGGGGTTAGGCGGGAGAACTTTAGACAATGAGCAGTTCTTC TRBJ2-1 TRBV25-1 TRBD2 .
CASSPGQNQETQYF TGTGCCAGCAGCCCGGGACAGAACCAAGAGACCCAGTACTTC TRBJ2-5 TRBV4-2 TRBD1 .
CASSKPNRDGPRGSSYEQYF TGTGCCAGCAGCAAACCTAATCGTGATGGCCCCCGGGGGAGCTCCTACGAGCAGTACTTC TRBJ2-7 TRBV21-1 . .
CAWSVLGTEAFF TGTGCCTGGAGTGTATTAGGCACTGAAGCTTTCTTT TRBJ1-1 TRBV30 . once
CSVEGEYYGYTF TGCAGCGTTGAAGGGGAATACTATGGCTACACCTTC TRBJ1-2 TRBV29-1 . .
CASSGPGTRGETQYF TGCGCCAGCAGTGGCCCCGGGACTAGGGGAGAGACCCAGTACTTC TRBJ2-5 TRBV10-2 TRBD2 .
CASSSGGLAGDGWYEQYF TGTGCCAGCAGCTCAGGAGGGCTAGCGGGAGACGGATGGTACGAGCAGTACTTC TRBJ2-7 TRBV9 TRBD2 .
CASENSGGAVRYF TGTGCCTCAGAGAATAGCGGGGGGGCCGTCCGGTATTTT TRBJ2-3 TRBV30 TRBD2 .
CAISPGGSTDTQYF TGTGCCATCAGCCCCGGGGGGAGCACAGATACGCAGTATTTT TRBJ2-3 TRBV10-3 TRBD2 few
CASSPQGRSGYTF TGTGCCAGCAGTCCACAGGGTCGCAGTGGCTACACCTTC TRBJ1-2 TRBV5-8 . .
CASSASGGGTDTQYF TGTGCCAGCAGCGCTAGCGGGGGCGGCACAGATACGCAGTATTTT TRBJ2-3 TRBV7-3 TRBD2 .
CASSHRQGYEQYF TGTGCCAGCAGCCATAGACAGGGCTACGAGCAGTACTTC TRBJ2-7 TRBV6-4 TRBD1 once
CASSQALPQVGFAEAFF TGCGCCAGCAGCCAAGCCCTCCCCCAGGTTGGCTTCGCTGAAGCTTTCTTT TRBJ1-1 TRBV4-3 . .
CSVVLMGVDHIRDTEAFF TGCAGCGTTGTACTCATGGGGGTGGACCATATTAGGGACACTGAAGCTTTCTTT TRBJ1-1 TRBV29-1 . .
CASSMVQGFSGANVLTF TGTGCCAGTAGTATGGTGCAGGGATTCTCTGGGGCCAACGTCCTGACTTTC TRBJ2-6 TRBV19 . once
CASSEALTGVGSEAFF TGTGCCAGCAGCGAGGCCCTGACGGGGGTAGGCTCTGAAGCTTTCTTT TRBJ1-1 TRBV9 . .
CASSEQGGYTEAFF TGTGCCAGCAGTGAACAGGGAGGGTACACTGAAGCTTTCTTT TRBJ1-1 TRBV6-1 . .
CASSFRLSNYGYTF TGTGCCAGCAGCTTCAGGCTGTCTAACTATGGCTACACCTTC TRBJ1-2 TRBV6-6 . .
CASSVASRGEYEQYF TGTGCCAGCAGCGTAGCTTCCCGGGGGGAATACGAGCAGTACTTC TRBJ2-7 TRBV9 TRBD2 .
CASGGLFNQPQHF TGTGCTAGTGGCGGACTGTTCAATCAGCCCCAGCATTTT TRBJ1-5 TRBV12-5 . .
CAISINRDDYGYTF TGTGCCATCAGTATAAACAGGGACGACTATGGCTACACCTTC TRBJ1-2 TRBV10-3 . .
CSVEVNTGMNTEAFF TGCAGCGTTGAAGTCAACACGGGGATGAACACTGAAGCTTTCTTT TRBJ1-1 TRBV29-1 . .
CASSLLGAGGPDTQYF TGTGCCAGCAGTTTACTTGGAGCGGGAGGACCAGATACGCAGTATTTT TRBJ2-3 TRBV27 TRBD2 .
CASSLPNTEAFF TGTGCCAGCAGTTTACCGAACACTGAAGCTTTCTTT TRBJ1-1 TRBV28 . .
CASSLDTGGRPDTQYF TGTGCCAGCAGCTTAGATACGGGGGGCAGGCCAGATACGCAGTATTTT TRBJ2-3 TRBV11-3 . .
CASKQWDRGDTEAFF TGTGCCAGCAAACAGTGGGACAGGGGGGACACTGAAGCTTTCTTT TRBJ1-1 TRBV11-3 TRBD1 .
CASSLDGGVGFSTDTQYF TGTGCCAGCAGCTTGGACGGGGGGGTCGGGTTTAGCACAGATACGCAGTATTTT TRBJ2-3 TRBV5-4 TRBD2 .
CASSYISAGKGYTF TGTGCCAGCAGTTACATCTCGGCAGGGAAGGGCTACACCTTC TRBJ1-2 TRBV6-5 . .
CASSRGAYNEQFF TGTGCCAGTAGCAGGGGCGCCTACAATGAGCAGTTCTTC TRBJ2-1 TRBV19 . .
CASSPGTADTQYF TGTGCCAGCAGTCCCGGGACAGCAGATACGCAGTATTTT TRBJ2-3 TRBV6-2/TRBV6-3 TRBD1 .
CATSRDERAGIQETQYF TGTGCCACCAGCCGAGATGAGAGGGCAGGGATCCAAGAGACCCAGTACTTC TRBJ2-5 TRBV15 . .
CASSARGGSGDEQFF TGTGCCAGCAGCGCCCGGGGGGGGTCGGGCGATGAGCAGTTCTTC TRBJ2-1 TRBV9 TRBD2 .
CASKGISEQFF TGTGCCAGCAAGGGAATCAGTGAGCAGTTCTTC TRBJ2-1 TRBV11-3 . once
CATSRDGRGEETQYF TGTGCCACCAGCAGAGACGGCAGGGGGGAAGAGACCCAGTACTTC TRBJ2-5 TRBV15 . .
CATSDLRDRGRFCEKLFF TGTGCCACCAGTGACCTACGGGACAGGGGGCGCTTTTGTGAAAAACTGTTTTTT TRBJ1-4 TRBV24-1 TRBD1 .
CASSPGQGSYEQYF TGTGCCAGCAGCCCGGGACAGGGGTCCTACGAGCAGTACTTC TRBJ2-7 TRBV21-1 . .